Below, 14 T cell receptor beta chains from the same sample are listed, as sequenced in a study of CD8 T cells in ankylosing spondylitis. Study results and limitations: Characteristic, it appeared, of ankylosing spondylitis blood was a TCR beta motif of several highly homologous variants.

Their antigens remain unidentified. Each CDR3 protein gets one entry after TCRdb re-called the 5' RACE reads with MiXCR. The profile shows around 490,000 distinct CDR3 sequences, roughly 5.2% of them singletons. Sequences were obtained from blood, either unsorted or a sorted T cell fraction (not recorded which). The receptor source for this set is a male donor with ankylosing spondylitis.

The chain is built from TRBV28 and TRBJ2-5; the D gene is possibly TRBD1 (6 bases). V dropped 5 bases and J dropped 4 bases, with 14 bases sitting between them. Per germline, CDR1 MDHEN and CDR2 SYDVKM. This CDR3 region has 14 residues. Here the CDR3 reads CASSTDRPPETQYF. The CDR3 bases are TGTGCCAGCAGTACCGACAGGCCGCCAGAGACCCAGTACTTC.

This clonotype was detected ten times or more. The chain recombines TRBV24-1 with TRBJ1-2; D not resolved. Germline CDR1 is KGHDR and CDR2 is SFDVKD. The length of the CDR3 is 16 residues. Trimming took off 4 bases at V and 4 bases at J, with 18 bases between the two ends. The CDR3 DNA is TGTGCCACCAGTGAACCGGGCCCGAACCACCTCTATGGCTACACCTTC. This translates into CATSEPGPNHLYGYTF.

This clonotype has a count of ten or more. The V gene is TRBV28, the J gene TRBJ2-7, with D tentatively TRBD2 (5 bases). Germline V CDR1 and CDR2: MDHEN, SYDVKM. This CDR3 region has 12 residues. Trimming removed 6 bases from V and 6 bases from J, with 12 bases in between. CDR3 DNA sequence: TGTGCCAGCAGCCTAGCAGCCCTCGAGCAGTACTTC. Its protein is CASSLAALEQYF.

This clonotype was counted between two and nine times. This chain joins TRBV2 and TRBJ2-2, with 12 bases that match TRBD2. CDR1 is SNHLY, CDR2 FYNNEI, per germline. The CDR3 consists of 17 residues. The junction had 8 bases not matched to a gene; V was cut back by 6 bases and J by 3 bases. The CDR3 nucleotides are TGTGCCAGCAGGCAACTAGCGGGAGGCGGATACACCGGGGAGCTGTTTTTT. Protein: CASRQLAGGGYTGELFF.

This chain uses TRBV28 with TRBJ2-3; a weak D match, TRBD2 (6 bases). The CDR3 totals 14 residues. The ends were cut back, 4 bases at V and 5 bases at J, with 13 bases in the middle. Looked up from germline, CDR1 is MDHEN and CDR2 is SYDVKM. The CDR3 DNA follows: TGTGCCAGCAGTTCCGTCGGGAGAGGAGATACGCAGTATTTT. Amino acid sequence: CASSSVGRGDTQYF.

This clonotype showed up many times. This rearrangement joins TRBV28 to TRBJ1-2; D is unresolved. CDR3 size: 11 residues. Trimming pared 6 bases from V and 7 bases from J, leaving 9 bases between. Germline CDR1 is MDHEN and CDR2 is SYDVKM. The CDR3 region has the DNA TGTGCCAGCAGCGGGATGGCTGGCTACACCTTC. It codes for CASSGMAGYTF.

This clonotype was detected many times. The chain recombines TRBV5-6 with TRBJ2-3, with D possibly being TRBD1 (6 bases). V lost 3 bases to trimming and J lost 6 bases, with 11 bases between them. Germline V gives CDR1 SGHDT, CDR2 YYEEEE. The CDR3 covers 13 residues. The CDR3 coding sequence is TGTGCCAGCAGCTGGACAGAAGGTGATACGCAGTATTTT. It specifies CASSWTEGDTQYF.

This clonotype came up many times. The V gene is TRBV5-1, the J gene TRBJ2-1; 9 bases are a match to TRBD2. This CDR3 is 15 amino acids long. The ends lost 4 bases at V and 4 bases at J; junction bases unmatched: 6. Germline V gene data show CDR1 as SGHRS and CDR2 as YFSETQ. CDR3 loop: CASSRGGGQYNEQFF. DNA of the CDR3: TGCGCCAGCAGCCGCGGGGGGGGGCAATACAATGAGCAGTTCTTC. Full variable domain (rest looked up from reference TRBV5-1 and TRBJ2-1): KAGVTQTPRYLIKTRGQQVTLSCSPISGHRSVSWYQQTPGQGLQFLFEYFSETQRNKGNFPGRFSGRQFSNSRSEMNVSTLELGDSALYLCASSRGGGQYNEQFFGPGTRLTVL.

This clonotype was recorded many times. This chain links TRBV20-1 with TRBJ2-4, with D possibly being TRBD2 (6 bases). The CDR3 contains 14 residues. Deletions cut 6 bases from V and 7 bases from J, with 19 bases between. Germline assignment: CDR1 DFQATT and CDR2 SNEGSKA (reference sequence). The CDR3 nucleotides read TGCAGTGCCGAGAGACGGGGGATCGGGAACATTCAGTACTTC. Its translation is CSAERRGIGNIQYF.

This clonotype appeared many times. V is TRBV20-1 and J is TRBJ1-3; D is unclear. The V and J ends lost 0 bases and 5 bases respectively, with 8 bases between them. The CDR3 runs to 13 residues. Per germline, CDR1 DFQATT and CDR2 SNEGSKA (reference sequence). The CDR3 sequence: CSARDGIRNTIYF. The DNA for the CDR3 is TGCAGTGCTAGAGATGGCATCCGAAACACCATATATTTT.

There are many counts of this clonotype. The rearrangement links TRBV9 to TRBJ1-1; TRBD1 is a possible D gene (6 bases). V dropped 0 bases and J dropped 7 bases, with 13 bases sitting between them. Germline V CDR1 and CDR2: SGDLS, YYNGEE. This CDR3 comprises 14 residues. This CDR3 reads CASSVAGVGSEAFF. As DNA, the CDR3 is TGTGCCAGCAGCGTAGCAGGGGTTGGGAGTGAAGCTTTCTTT.

V gene TRBV5-1 combines with J gene TRBJ1-2; no clear D gene. CDR1 and CDR2 from the germline V gene are SGHRS and YFSETQ. The CDR3 is made up of 14 amino acids. The V gene lost 1 base and the J gene lost 4 bases, with 11 bases spanning the gap. The CDR3 protein is CASSLRLDTYGYTF. The CDR3 coding sequence is TGCGCCAGCAGCTTGCGGCTGGATACCTATGGCTACACCTTC. Full variable domain (missing parts from reference TRBV5-1 and TRBJ1-2): KAGVTQTPRYLIKTRGQQVTLSCSPISGHRSVSWYQQTPGQGLQFLFEYFSETQRNKGNFPGRFSGRQFSNSRSEMNVSTLELGDSALYLCASSLRLDTYGYTFGSGTRLTVV.

This clonotype was seen more than once but under ten times. The V and J genes are TRBV18 and TRBJ1-1; a weak D match, TRBD1 (5 bases). This CDR3 is 15 amino acids long. The ends were cut back, 8 bases at V and 2 bases at J, with 18 bases in the middle. CDR1 is KGHSH and CDR2 is LQKENI in the germline V gene. The CDR3 bases are TGTGCCAGCCACCCCACACAGGCCAGAAACACTGAAGCTTTCTTT. Its translation is CASHPTQARNTEAFF.

There are a few counts of this clonotype. This chain connects TRBV12-3 or TRBV12-4 to TRBJ2-3; 7 bases align to TRBD2. The trim removed 2 bases at V and 2 bases at J, leaving 4 bases unmatched. This CDR3 is built from 15 residues. CDR3 sequence (DNA): TGTGCCAGCAGTTTACCAGCGGGACTCACAGATACGCAGTATTTT. Encoded protein: CASSLPAGLTDTQYF.